This T cell receptor beta chain was documented in a study of technical replicates of blood from a handful of donors (dated by TCRdb to the late 2010s). Library creation used the immunoSEQ multiplex PCR assay. Here the immuneACCESS table is served through TCRdb, limited to in-frame sequences with V and J called. Missing clones are a known gap in these copies; in checked studies unresolved V genes cover under half, and the rest lacks a known reason. This sample gives 77,000 or so clones in total; roughly 92% of them show up just once. Of the sample, approximately 0.4% is held by the ten largest clones. Concerning this clone itself: This clone's antigen is unknown. The input lacks base qualities; no much larger clone sits a single base away.

The origin of this receptor is a human donor in good health. Sequences were obtained from T cells isolated from PBMCs.

CDR3 sequence: CATLDRSTDSGANVLTF. The nucleotides are TGTGCCACCCTAGACAGGTCCACTGACTCTGGGGCCAACGTCCTGACTTTC. The rearrangement combines TRBV15 with TRBJ2-6; TRBD1 is possibly the D segment (6 matching bases). Reading from cysteine to phenylalanine, the CDR3 counts 17 amino acids. The retained sequence is limited to the CDR3, 51 bases, with the frame set at the first base. Via the germline V gene (reference sequence), CDR1 is LNHNV and CDR2 YYDKDF. V is cut by 8 bases and J by 0 bases, and the space between the germline ends is 17 bases.